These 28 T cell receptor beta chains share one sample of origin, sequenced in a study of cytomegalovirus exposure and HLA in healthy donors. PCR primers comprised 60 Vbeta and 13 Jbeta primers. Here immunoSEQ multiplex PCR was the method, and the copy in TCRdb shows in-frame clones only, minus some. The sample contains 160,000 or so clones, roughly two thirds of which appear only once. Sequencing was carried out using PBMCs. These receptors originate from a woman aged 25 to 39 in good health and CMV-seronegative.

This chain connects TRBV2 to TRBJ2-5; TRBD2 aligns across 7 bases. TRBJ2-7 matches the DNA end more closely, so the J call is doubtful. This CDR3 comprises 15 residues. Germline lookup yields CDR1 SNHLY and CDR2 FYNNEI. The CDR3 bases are TGTGCCAGCAGTGTCAACAGCGGGACCCACTACGAGCAGTACTTC. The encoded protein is CASSVNSGTHYEQYF.

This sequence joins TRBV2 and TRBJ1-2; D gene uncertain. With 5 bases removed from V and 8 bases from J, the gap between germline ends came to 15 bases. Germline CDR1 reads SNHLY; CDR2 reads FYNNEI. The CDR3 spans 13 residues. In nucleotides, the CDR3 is TGTGCCAGCAGTCAAACCACCCGCGAGGGCTACACCTTC. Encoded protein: CASSQTTREGYTF.

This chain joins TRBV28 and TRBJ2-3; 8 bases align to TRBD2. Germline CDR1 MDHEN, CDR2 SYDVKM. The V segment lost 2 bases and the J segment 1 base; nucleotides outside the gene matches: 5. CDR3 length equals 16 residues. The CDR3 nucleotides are TGTGCCAGCAGTTTAGTTGGCGGGGGGCGCACAGATACGCAGTATTTT. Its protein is CASSLVGGGRTDTQYF.

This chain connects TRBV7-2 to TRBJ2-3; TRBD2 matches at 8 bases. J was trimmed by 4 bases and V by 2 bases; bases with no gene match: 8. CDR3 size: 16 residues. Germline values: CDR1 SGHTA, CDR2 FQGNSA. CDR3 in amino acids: CASSLLQREWADTQYF. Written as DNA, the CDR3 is TGTGCCAGCAGCTTACTCCAGCGGGAGTGGGCAGATACGCAGTATTTT. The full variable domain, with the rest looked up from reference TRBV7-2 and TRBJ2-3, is GAGVSQSPSNKVTEKGKDVELRCDPISGHTALYWYRQSLGQGLEFLIYFQGNSAPDKSGLPSDRFSAERTGGSVSTLTIQRTQQEDSAVYLCASSLLQREWADTQYFGPGTRLTVL.

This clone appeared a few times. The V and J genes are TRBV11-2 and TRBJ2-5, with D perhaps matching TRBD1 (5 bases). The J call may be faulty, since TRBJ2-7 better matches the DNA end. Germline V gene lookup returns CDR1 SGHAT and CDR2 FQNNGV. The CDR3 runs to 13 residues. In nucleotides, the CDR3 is TGTGCCAGCAGCTTAGGGACACTTTACGAGCAGTACTTC. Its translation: CASSLGTLYEQYF.

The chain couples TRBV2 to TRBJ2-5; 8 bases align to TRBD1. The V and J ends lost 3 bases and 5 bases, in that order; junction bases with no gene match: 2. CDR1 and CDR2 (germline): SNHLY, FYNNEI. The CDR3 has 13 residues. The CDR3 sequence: CASSEDREETQYF. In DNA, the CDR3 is TGTGCCAGCAGTGAGGACAGGGAGGAGACCCAGTACTTC.

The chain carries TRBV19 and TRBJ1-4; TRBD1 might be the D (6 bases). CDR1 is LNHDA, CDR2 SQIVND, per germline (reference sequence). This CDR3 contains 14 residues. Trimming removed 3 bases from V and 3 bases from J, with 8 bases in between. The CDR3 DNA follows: TGTGCCAGTAGTATTGGACAGTCTAATGAAAAACTGTTTTTT. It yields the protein CASSIGQSNEKLFF.

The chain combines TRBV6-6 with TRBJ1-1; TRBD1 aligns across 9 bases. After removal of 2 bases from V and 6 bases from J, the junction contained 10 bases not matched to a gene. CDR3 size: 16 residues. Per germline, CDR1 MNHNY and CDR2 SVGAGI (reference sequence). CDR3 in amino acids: CASSYRDRVFIAEAFF. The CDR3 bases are TGTGCCAGCAGTTACCGGGACAGGGTCTTTATCGCTGAAGCTTTCTTT.

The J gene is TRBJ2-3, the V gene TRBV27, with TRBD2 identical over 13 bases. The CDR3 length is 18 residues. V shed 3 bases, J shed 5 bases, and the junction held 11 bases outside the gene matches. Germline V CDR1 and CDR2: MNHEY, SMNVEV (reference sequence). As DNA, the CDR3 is TGTGCCAGCAGTTTTGTGGGACTAGCGGGGAGGCGTGGAGATACGCAGTATTTT. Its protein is CASSFVGLAGRRGDTQYF.

CDR3 amino acids: CASSRAGKSSYEQYF. The CDR3 DNA reads TGTGCCAGCAGCCGGGCGGGGAAAAGCTCCTACGAGCAGTACTTC. V usage is TRBV7-9 and J usage is TRBJ2-7; D perhaps matches TRBD2 (6 bases). CDR1 and CDR2 (germline): SEHNR, FQNEAQ (reference sequence). There are 15 residues in the CDR3. Trimming shortened V by 5 bases and J by 0 bases, and 14 bases separated the two germline ends.

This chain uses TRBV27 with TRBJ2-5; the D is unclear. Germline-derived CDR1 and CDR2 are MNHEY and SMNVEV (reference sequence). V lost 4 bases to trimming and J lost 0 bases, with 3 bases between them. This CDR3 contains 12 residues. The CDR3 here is CASSSNQETQYF. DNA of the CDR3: TGTGCCAGCAGTTCCAACCAAGAGACCCAGTACTTC.

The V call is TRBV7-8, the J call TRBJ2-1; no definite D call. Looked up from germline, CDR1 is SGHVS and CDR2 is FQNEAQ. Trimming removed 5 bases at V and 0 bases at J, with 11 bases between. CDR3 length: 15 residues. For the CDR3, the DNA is TGTGCCAGCAGCCAAGGCAGGATCTCCTACAATGAGCAGTTCTTC. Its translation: CASSQGRISYNEQFF.

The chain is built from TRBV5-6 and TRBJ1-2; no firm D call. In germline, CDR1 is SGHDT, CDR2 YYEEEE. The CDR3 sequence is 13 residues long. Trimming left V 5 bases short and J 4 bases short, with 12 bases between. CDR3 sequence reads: CASSLGALYGYTF. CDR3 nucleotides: TGTGCCAGCAGTCTCGGTGCCCTCTATGGCTACACCTTC. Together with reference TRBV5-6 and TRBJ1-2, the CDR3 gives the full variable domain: DAGVTQSPTHLIKTRGQQVTLRCSPKSGHDTVSWYQQALGQGPQFIFQYYEEEERQRGNFPDRFSGHQFPNYSSELNVNALLLGDSALYLCASSLGALYGYTFGSGTRLTVV.

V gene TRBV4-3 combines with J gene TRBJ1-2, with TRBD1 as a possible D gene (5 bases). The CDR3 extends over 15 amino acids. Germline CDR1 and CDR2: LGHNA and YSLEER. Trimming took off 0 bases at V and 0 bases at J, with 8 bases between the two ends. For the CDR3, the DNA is TGCGCCAGCAGCCAAGATACAGGTCCTAACTATGGCTACACCTTC. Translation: CASSQDTGPNYGYTF.

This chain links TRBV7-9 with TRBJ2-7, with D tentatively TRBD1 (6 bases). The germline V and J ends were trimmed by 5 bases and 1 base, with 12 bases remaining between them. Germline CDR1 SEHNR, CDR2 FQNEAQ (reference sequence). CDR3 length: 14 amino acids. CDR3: CASSPGRGSYEQYF. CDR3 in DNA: TGTGCCAGCAGCCCGGGTAGGGGGTCCTACGAGCAGTACTTC.

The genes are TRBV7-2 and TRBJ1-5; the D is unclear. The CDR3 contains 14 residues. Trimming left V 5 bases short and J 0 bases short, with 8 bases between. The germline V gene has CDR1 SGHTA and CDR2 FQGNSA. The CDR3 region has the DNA TGTGCCAGCAGCCTTGTCCCTAGCAATCAGCCCCAGCATTTT. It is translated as CASSLVPSNQPQHF.

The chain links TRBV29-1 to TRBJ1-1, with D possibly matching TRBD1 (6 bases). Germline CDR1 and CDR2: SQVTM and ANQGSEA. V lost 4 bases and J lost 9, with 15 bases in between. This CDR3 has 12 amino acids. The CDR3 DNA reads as TGCAGCGTTGGTTACAGGGACGCTAAAGCTTTCTTT. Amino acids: CSVGYRDAKAFF.

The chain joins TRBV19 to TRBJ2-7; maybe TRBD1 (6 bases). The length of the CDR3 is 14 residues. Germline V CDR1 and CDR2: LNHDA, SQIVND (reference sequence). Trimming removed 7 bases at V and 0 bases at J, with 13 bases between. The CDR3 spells CASKGTHLSYEQYF. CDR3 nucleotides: TGTGCCAGTAAGGGGACACACCTCTCCTACGAGCAGTACTTC.

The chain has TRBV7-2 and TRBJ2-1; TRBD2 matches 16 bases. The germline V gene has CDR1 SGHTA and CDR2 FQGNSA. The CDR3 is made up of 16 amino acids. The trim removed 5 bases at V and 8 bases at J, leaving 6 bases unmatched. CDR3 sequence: CASSGGLAGGLDEQFF. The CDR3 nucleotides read TGTGCCAGCAGCGGGGGACTAGCGGGAGGGCTCGATGAGCAGTTCTTC.

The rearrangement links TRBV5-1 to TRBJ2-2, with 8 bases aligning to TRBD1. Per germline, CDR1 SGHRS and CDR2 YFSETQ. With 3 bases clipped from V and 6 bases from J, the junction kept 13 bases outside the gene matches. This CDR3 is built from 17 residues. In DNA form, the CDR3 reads TGCGCCAGCAGCTCGGCAGGGGGCTTTAAATTCCCCGGGGAGCTGTTTTTT. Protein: CASSSAGGFKFPGELFF.

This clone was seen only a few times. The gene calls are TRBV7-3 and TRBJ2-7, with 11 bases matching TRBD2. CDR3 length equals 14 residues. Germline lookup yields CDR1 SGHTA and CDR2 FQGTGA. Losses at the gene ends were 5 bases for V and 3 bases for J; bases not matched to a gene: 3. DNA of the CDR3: TGTGCCAGCAGCCCCACTAGCGGGAGCTACGAGCAGTACTTC. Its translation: CASSPTSGSYEQYF.

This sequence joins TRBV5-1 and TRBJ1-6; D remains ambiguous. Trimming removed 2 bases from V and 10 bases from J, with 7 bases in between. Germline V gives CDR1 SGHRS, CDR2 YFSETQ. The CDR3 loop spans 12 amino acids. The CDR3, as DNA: TGCGCCAGCAGCTTTACGGGGTCACCCCTCCACTTT. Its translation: CASSFTGSPLHF.

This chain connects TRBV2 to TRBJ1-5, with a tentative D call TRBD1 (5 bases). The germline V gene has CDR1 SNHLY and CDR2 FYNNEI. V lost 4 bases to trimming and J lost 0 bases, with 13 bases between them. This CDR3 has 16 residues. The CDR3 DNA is TGTGCCAGCAGTGTTGAAGGCAGGGATAGCAATCAGCCCCAGCATTTT. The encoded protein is CASSVEGRDSNQPQHF.

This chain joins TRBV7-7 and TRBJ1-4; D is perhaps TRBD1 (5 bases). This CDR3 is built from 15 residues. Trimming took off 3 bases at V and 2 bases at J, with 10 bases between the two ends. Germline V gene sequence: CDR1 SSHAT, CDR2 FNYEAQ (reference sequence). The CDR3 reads CASSLSGGTNEKLFF. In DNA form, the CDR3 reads TGTGCCAGCAGCTTGTCGGGGGGTACTAATGAAAAACTGTTTTTT.

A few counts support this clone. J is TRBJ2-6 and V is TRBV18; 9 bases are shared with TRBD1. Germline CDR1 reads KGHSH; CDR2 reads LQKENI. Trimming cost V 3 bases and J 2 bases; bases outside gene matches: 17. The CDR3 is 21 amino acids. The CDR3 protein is CASSPLTTYRGQSPGANVLTF. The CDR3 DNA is TGTGCCAGCTCACCCCTCACGACATACAGGGGGCAGTCACCTGGGGCCAACGTCCTGACTTTC. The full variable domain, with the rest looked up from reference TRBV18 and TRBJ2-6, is NAGVMQNPRHLVRRRGQEARLRCSPMKGHSHVYWYRQLPEEGLKFMVYLQKENIIDESGMPKERFSAEFPKEGPSILRIQQVVRGDSAAYFCASSPLTTYRGQSPGANVLTFGAGSRLTVL.

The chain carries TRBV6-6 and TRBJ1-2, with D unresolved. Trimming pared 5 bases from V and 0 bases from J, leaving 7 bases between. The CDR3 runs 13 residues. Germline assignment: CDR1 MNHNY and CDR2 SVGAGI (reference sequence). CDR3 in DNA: TGTGCCAGCAGTGCCAGGACTAACTATGGCTACACCTTC. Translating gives CASSARTNYGYTF.

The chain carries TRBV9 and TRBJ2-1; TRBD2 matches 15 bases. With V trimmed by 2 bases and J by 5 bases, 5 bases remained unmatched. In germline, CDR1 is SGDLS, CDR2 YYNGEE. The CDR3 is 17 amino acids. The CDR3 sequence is CASSVGLAGGPNNEQFF. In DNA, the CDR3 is TGTGCCAGCAGCGTCGGACTAGCGGGAGGGCCCAACAATGAGCAGTTCTTC. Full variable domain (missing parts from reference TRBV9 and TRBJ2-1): DSGVTQTPKHLITATGQRVTLRCSPRSGDLSVYWYQQSLDQGLQFLIQYYNGEERAKGNILERFSAQQFPDLHSELNLSSLELGDSALYFCASSVGLAGGPNNEQFFGPGTRLTVL.

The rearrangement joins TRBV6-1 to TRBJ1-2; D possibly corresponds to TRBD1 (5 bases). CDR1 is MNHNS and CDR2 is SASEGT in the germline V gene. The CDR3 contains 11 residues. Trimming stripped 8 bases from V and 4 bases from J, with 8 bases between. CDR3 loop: CASRQRYGYTF. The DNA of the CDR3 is TGTGCCAGCCGACAGCGCTATGGCTACACCTTC.